This T cell receptor (beta chain) stems from a study of T cell responses to AZD1222 COVID-19 vaccine. Germline lookup yields CDR1 SGHVS and CDR2 FQNEAQ. The CDR3 is made up of 15 amino acids. V gave up 5 bases and J gave up 5 bases; unmatched junction bases: 4. This clone occurred a few times. Measured with immunoSEQ multiplex PCR; TCRdb has only the in-frame clones, and not every one. The sample lists about 160,000 clones; less than 95% were seen once. V is TRBV7-8 and J is TRBJ2-2; the match to TRBD2 covers 11 bases. This clonotype was sampled from an adult in good health. The starting material was peripheral blood, obtained on day 0 of AZD1222 vaccination. CDR3 protein: CASSQRLAGTGELFF. In DNA form, the CDR3 reads TGTGCCAGCAGCCAGCGACTAGCGGGGACCGGGGAGCTGTTTTTT.